The 17 T cell receptor beta chains presented below share a single source sample, sequenced in a study of Graves' ophthalmopathy and Graves' hyperthyroidism. RNA transcripts provided the template for amplifying TCR beta CDR3 regions. Investigators did first-round RT-PCR with HTBI primers, then second-round multiplex PCR. TCRdb reprocessed the multiplex PCR reads via MiXCR and lists one record per CDR3 protein. The sample holds fewer than 350,000 distinct CDR3 sequences, 15% to 20% seen once. The sample was peripheral blood. These receptors came from an adult man with Graves' ophthalmopathy.

This clonotype has a count of ten or more. J is TRBJ2-5 and V is TRBV14; D might be TRBD2 (6 bases). CDR1 is SGHDN, CDR2 FVKESK, per germline. This CDR3 spans 16 amino acids. With 0 bases removed from V and 4 bases from J, the gap between germline ends came to 15 bases. Here the CDR3 reads CASSQEGRGLGETQYF. CDR3 DNA sequence: TGTGCCAGCAGCCAAGAAGGGCGGGGCCTCGGAGAGACCCAGTACTTC.

This clonotype was seen many times. The V call is TRBV24-1, the J call TRBJ2-5; D uncertain. Per germline, CDR1 KGHDR and CDR2 SFDVKD. CDR3 length equals 16 residues. Trimming shortened V by 4 bases and J by 0 bases, and 14 bases separated the two germline ends. The DNA of the CDR3 is TGTGCCACCAGTGACCTCTTGGCAGCCAACCAAGAGACCCAGTACTTC. The encoded protein is CATSDLLAANQETQYF.

This clonotype was seen repeatedly, ten times or more. The chain carries TRBV7-9 and TRBJ1-2; unclear D gene. Between the trimmed V and J ends, which lost 4 bases and 0 bases, there was a span of 6 bases. The V gene's germline CDR1 is SEHNR and CDR2 FQNEAQ (reference sequence). The CDR3 has 13 amino acids. DNA for the CDR3: TGTGCCAGCAGCTCGCACGCTAACTATGGCTACACCTTC. Translated: CASSSHANYGYTF.

This clonotype was detected many times. The chain links TRBV2 to TRBJ1-5, with unresolved D. Trimming pared 2 bases from V and 8 bases from J, leaving 13 bases between. The CDR3 consists of 14 residues. Germline V lookup: CDR1 SNHLY, CDR2 FYNNEI. For the CDR3, the DNA is TGTGCCAGCAGTGAACTTCGGGGTTTGGAGCCCCAGCATTTT. Its translation: CASSELRGLEPQHF. Full variable domain (outside the CDR3, taken from reference TRBV2 and TRBJ1-5): EPEVTQTPSHQVTQMGQEVILRCVPISNHLYFYWYRQILGQKVEFLVSFYNNEISEKSEIFDDQFSVERPDGSNFTLKIRSTKLEDSAMYFCASSELRGLEPQHFGDGTRLSIL.

A note on this clonotype: Compared with germline, one end of the junction differs, possibly owing to a read error. This chain joins TRBV20-1 and TRBJ1-1; D is unresolved. Germline CDR1 and CDR2: DFQATT and SNEGSKA (reference sequence). CDR3 length: 15 residues. The CDR3 nucleotides read TGCAGTGCTAGAGATGGGGTCGGATCGAACACTGAAGCTTGCTTT. This sequence encodes CSARDGVGSNTEACF.

This clonotype was detected many times. The J gene is TRBJ1-5, the V gene TRBV7-9; D is undetermined. The ends were cut back, 7 bases at V and 9 bases at J, with 7 bases in the middle. CDR3 length: 10 amino acids. The germline CDR1 and CDR2 sequences are SEHNR and FQNEAQ (reference sequence). In DNA form, the CDR3 reads TGTGCCAGCACGGAGGGGCCCCAGCATTTT. Encoded protein: CASTEGPQHF.

The chain is built from TRBV5-1 and TRBJ1-1; 8 positions match TRBD1. This CDR3 is built from 16 residues. Per the germline V gene, CDR1 is SGHRS and CDR2 is YFSETQ. The V segment lost 3 bases and the J segment 4 bases; nucleotides outside the gene matches: 11. In nucleotides, the CDR3 is TGCGCCAGCAGCTGGGAGACCAGGGGGCGCGGCACTGAAGCTTTCTTT. Its translation is CASSWETRGRGTEAFF.

This clonotype was recorded at least ten times. A much larger clone differs from this one at a single base, so this may be a read error. The conserved phenylalanine or tryptophan normally closing the CDR3 is absent here, so this likely arose from a read error. The rearrangement joins TRBV6-2 or TRBV6-3 to TRBJ2-7; TRBD2 aligns across 10 bases. V shed 2 bases, J shed 3 bases, and the junction held 4 bases outside the gene matches. CDR3 size: 15 residues. Germline V gene sequence: CDR1 MNHEY, CDR2 SVGEGT. The CDR3 DNA sequence: TGTGCCAGCAGTTACCGGACTAGCGGCCACTACGAGCAGTACCTC. Its translation is CASSYRTSGHYEQYL.

On this clonotype: At one end the junction does not follow the germline gene, possibly because of a read error. The rearrangement links TRBV7-7 to TRBJ2-5; D is unresolved. This CDR3 contains 11 residues. Germline CDR1 and CDR2: SSHAT and FNYEAQ (reference sequence). In DNA form, the CDR3 reads TGTGCTAGCAGCCCAGGACGGACCCAGTACTTC. The encoded protein is CASSPGRTQYF.

V and J are TRBV6-1 and TRBJ2-2; D unresolved. Germline V gene lookup returns CDR1 MNHNS and CDR2 SASEGT. Between the trimmed V and J ends, which lost 6 bases and 7 bases, there was a span of 9 bases. The CDR3 length is 12 residues. The DNA for the CDR3 is TGTGCCAGCAGCCGAGGAGACGGGGAGCTGTTTTTT. Translation: CASSRGDGELFF.

This clonotype occurred many times. The V gene is TRBV5-1, the J gene TRBJ2-2; D not resolved. This CDR3 spans 15 amino acids. CDR1 and CDR2 from the germline V gene are SGHRS and YFSETQ. The ends were cut back, 0 bases at V and 0 bases at J, with 6 bases in the middle. This CDR3 reads CASSLARSNTGELFF. The DNA of the CDR3 is TGCGCCAGCAGCTTGGCTCGGTCGAACACCGGGGAGCTGTTTTTT.

This clonotype was seen ten or more times. This chain uses TRBV12-3 or TRBV12-4 with TRBJ2-3, with D unresolved. With 3 bases removed from V and 2 bases from J, the gap between germline ends came to 18 bases. The CDR3 is 17 amino acids. This CDR3 reads CASSFVGSRQNTDTQYF. The CDR3 nucleotides are TGTGCCAGCAGTTTTGTCGGCAGTCGTCAAAACACAGATACGCAGTATTTT.

This clonotype was found once. The chain employs TRBV7-6 and TRBJ2-7; TRBD2 aligns across 9 bases. CDR3 length: 12 residues. The V gene end was trimmed by 3 bases and the J gene end by 7 bases; junction bases not matched to a gene: 1. Looked up from germline, CDR1 is SGHVS and CDR2 is FNYEAQ. For the CDR3, the DNA is TGTGCCAGCAGCTTCCTAGCGGGGGAGCAGTACTTC. This translates into CASSFLAGEQYF.

This clonotype has a count of ten or more. The J gene is TRBJ1-1, the V gene TRBV6-2 or TRBV6-3, with TRBD1 as a possible D gene (5 bases). This CDR3 is 17 amino acids long. Trimming removed 5 bases at V and 5 bases at J, with 24 bases between. Germline V gives CDR1 MNHEY, CDR2 SVGEGT. The CDR3 DNA follows: TGTGCCAGCAGTCCGACTCCCGGCAGGGACTCCCGAACTGAAGCTTTCTTT. Protein: CASSPTPGRDSRTEAFF.

This clonotype was detected a few times. J is TRBJ1-2 and V is TRBV20-1; D is unclear. CDR3 size: 14 residues. Germline V gene sequence: CDR1 DFQATT, CDR2 SNEGSKA (reference sequence). The V gene lost 0 bases and the J gene lost 4 bases, with 12 bases spanning the gap. This chain's CDR3 is CSARDNGRSYGYTF. The CDR3 DNA is TGCAGTGCTAGAGATAACGGACGGAGCTATGGCTACACCTTC.

This clonotype has a count of ten or more. This rearrangement joins TRBV11-2 to TRBJ1-6, with D possibly matching TRBD1 (6 bases). Trimming removed 6 bases at V and 4 bases at J, with 10 bases between. Germline CDR1 is SGHAT and CDR2 is FQNNGV. The length of the CDR3 is 14 residues. The CDR3: CASRTGQYNSPLHF. CDR3 nucleotide sequence: TGTGCCAGCAGAACGGGACAATATAATTCACCCCTCCACTTT.

The chain combines TRBV6-2 or TRBV6-3 with TRBJ2-5; 7 positions agree with TRBD1. This CDR3 spans 14 amino acids. The germline V gene encodes CDR1 MNHEY and CDR2 SVGEGT. The junction had 5 bases not matched to a gene; V was cut back by 2 bases and J by 5 bases. The CDR3 sequence is CASSYGTARETQYF. The CDR3, as DNA: TGTGCCAGCAGTTACGGGACAGCTAGGGAGACCCAGTACTTC.